One and the same sample provided the 15 T cell receptor beta chains below, sequenced in a study of CD8 T cells in Susac syndrome. An input of roughly 0.5 to 1 ug of RNA was subjected to reverse transcription using random hexamers. MiXCR, run by TCRdb on the immunoSEQ multiplex PCR reads, gives a single entry per CDR3 protein. The top ten hold approximately 0.17% of the sample, which has roughly 150,000 distinct CDR3 sequences, just under 95% seen once. The material sequenced was CD8+ T cells from PBMCs. These receptors were taken from a human donor with Susac syndrome.

The chain combines TRBV7-8 with TRBJ2-3; 7 nucleotides line up with TRBD2. The length of the CDR3 is 13 residues. CDR1 is SGHVS, CDR2 FQNEAQ, per germline. Trimming took 5 bases from V and 5 from J; bases not matched to a gene: 4. The CDR3 DNA reads as TGTGCCAGCAGCGGGAGGGCCTTAGATACGCAGTATTTT. This gives the protein CASSGRALDTQYF.

The CDR3 reads CASTPGLVKETQYF. For the CDR3, the DNA is TGTGCCAGCACCCCGGGACTAGTTAAAGAGACCCAGTACTTC. This chain connects TRBV2 to TRBJ2-5, with 8 positions matching TRBD2. The germline V gene encodes CDR1 SNHLY and CDR2 FYNNEI. This CDR3 is 14 amino acids long. Trimming removed 7 bases from V and 3 bases from J; junction bases left unmatched: 7.

The chain joins TRBV29-1 to TRBJ2-7; 11 bases fit TRBD2. J lost 5 bases, V lost 5 bases, and 14 bases had no gene match. From germline, CDR1 is SQVTM and CDR2 ANQGSEA. The CDR3 loop spans 16 amino acids. The CDR3 sequence: CSVTGLAGLVPHEQYF. The CDR3 nucleotides read TGCAGCGTTACCGGACTAGCGGGCTTAGTTCCCCACGAGCAGTACTTC.

The genes are TRBV6-5 and TRBJ2-1; 7 bases match TRBD2. Germline CDR1 is MNHEY and CDR2 is SVGAGI. J gave up 1 base and V 5 bases, and 5 bases lay outside the gene matches. This CDR3 has 15 amino acids. The CDR3 spells CASSLRTSSYNEQFF. The CDR3 bases are TGTGCCAGCAGTCTCCGGACTAGTTCCTACAATGAGCAGTTCTTC.

V is TRBV7-9 and J is TRBJ2-4; TRBD1 is a possible D gene (5 bases). CDR1 SEHNR and CDR2 FQNEAQ come from the germline V gene (reference sequence). The CDR3 length is 13 residues. V was pared by 5 bases and J by 6 bases, with 11 bases between. The CDR3 coding sequence is TGTGCCAGCAGCCCCCGAGACAGAAACATTCAGTACTTC. It specifies CASSPRDRNIQYF.

Comment on this clonotype: The junction and the germline gene differ at one end; a read error may be behind it. V gene TRBV7-7 combines with J gene TRBJ2-6, with D possibly TRBD2 on 6 matching bases. Looked up from germline, CDR1 is SSHAT and CDR2 is FNYEAQ (reference sequence). The CDR3 length is 18 residues. CDR3 in amino acids: CASTERAESTSGANVLTF. The CDR3 DNA follows: TGTGCTAGCACCGAGCGGGCAGAGTCCACTTCCGGGGCCAACGTCCTGACTTTC.

The chain couples TRBV7-9 to TRBJ2-5, with D tentatively TRBD2 (5 bases). Germline CDR1 SEHNR, CDR2 FQNEAQ (reference sequence). Between the trimmed V and J ends, which lost 0 bases and 1 base, there was a span of 6 bases. The CDR3 is 14 amino acids. The CDR3 loop is CASSLALVQETQYF. The CDR3 DNA sequence: TGTGCCAGCAGCTTAGCACTAGTCCAAGAGACCCAGTACTTC. Looking up the rest from reference TRBV7-9 and TRBJ2-5 gives the full variable domain: DTGVSQNPRHKITKRGQNVTFRCDPISEHNRLYWYRQTLGQGPEFLTYFQNEAQLEKSRLLSDRFSAERPKGSFSTLEIQRTEQGDSAMYLCASSLALVQETQYFGPGTRLLVL.

The rearrangement uses TRBV12-3 or TRBV12-4 and TRBJ1-5; D is undetermined. Trimming took off 3 bases at V and 4 bases at J, with 13 bases between the two ends. The CDR3 sequence is 15 residues long. The CDR3 spells CASSFDPAGNQPQHF. As DNA, the CDR3 is TGTGCCAGCAGTTTTGATCCCGCTGGGAATCAGCCCCAGCATTTT.

The chain joins TRBV29-1 to TRBJ2-1; TRBD1 agrees at 8 bases. CDR3 size: 14 residues. V was clipped by 1 base and J by 3 bases; unmatched bases: 2. Germline lookup yields CDR1 SQVTM and CDR2 ANQGSEA. DNA for the CDR3: TGCAGCGTTGAAGTAACAGGGGGCTACAATGAGCAGTTCTTC. Residues: CSVEVTGGYNEQFF.

The chain joins TRBV27 to TRBJ2-1, with D possibly matching TRBD2 (6 bases). In germline, CDR1 is MNHEY, CDR2 SMNVEV (reference sequence). The CDR3 covers 12 residues. The V end was cut by 2 bases, the J end by 9 bases, with 8 bases between. CDR3: CASSLRGGEQFF. The CDR3 bases are TGTGCCAGCAGTTTAAGGGGAGGTGAGCAGTTCTTC.

J is TRBJ1-5 and V is TRBV27, with D possibly matching TRBD1 (5 bases). The CDR3 contains 15 residues. Germline loops: CDR1 MNHEY, CDR2 SMNVEV (reference sequence). Trimming shortened V by 3 bases and J by 7 bases, and 16 bases separated the two germline ends. The CDR3 nucleotides read TGTGCCAGCAGTTTCGAGGCAGGGATGTTGCAGCCCCAGCATTTT. Residues: CASSFEAGMLQPQHF.

The chain recombines TRBV20-1 with TRBJ2-5; TRBD2 matches at 10 bases. CDR3 length equals 17 residues. V gave up 0 bases and J gave up 5 bases; unmatched junction bases: 12. Per germline, CDR1 DFQATT and CDR2 SNEGSKA (reference sequence). In DNA form, the CDR3 reads TGCAGTGCTAGAGACTCTCGAAAGCGGGAGGGCCTGGAGACCCAGTACTTC. It encodes CSARDSRKREGLETQYF.

The chain carries TRBV9 and TRBJ2-7; possibly TRBD1 or TRBD2 for D (5 bases each). The CDR3 covers 15 residues. Per the germline V gene, CDR1 is SGDLS and CDR2 is YYNGEE. V shed 3 bases and J shed 3 bases, with 16 bases lying between them. The CDR3 reads CASSEGWAGGYEQYF. The CDR3 coding sequence is TGTGCCAGCAGCGAGGGGTGGGCGGGTGGCTACGAGCAGTACTTC.

CDR3 sequence: CSANEGLRTGGYEQYF. The CDR3, as DNA: TGCAGTGCTAACGAGGGCCTCCGTACCGGGGGCTACGAGCAGTACTTC. The chain couples TRBV20-1 to TRBJ2-7, with TRBD2 as a possible D gene (6 bases). Trimming pared 4 bases from V and 3 bases from J, leaving 22 bases between. CDR1 and CDR2 (germline): DFQATT, SNEGSKA (reference sequence). The CDR3 has 16 residues.

The rearrangement uses TRBV20-1 and TRBJ1-2; 7 bases match TRBD1. Germline CDR1 DFQATT, CDR2 SNEGSKA (reference sequence). V gave up 6 bases and J gave up 8 bases; unmatched junction bases: 9. This CDR3 comprises 12 residues. The CDR3: CSAHTGEGGYTF. The DNA for the CDR3 is TGCAGTGCCCACACAGGGGAGGGGGGCTACACCTTC.